A selection of T cell receptor beta chains follows, all from one sample in a study of blood T cell repertoires in COVID-19. Sequenced by immunoSEQ multiplex PCR; TCRdb stores in-frame clones only, minus some. The sample records over 100,000 clones, 70% to 80% being singletons. The sample consisted of peripheral blood. The receptor source for this set is a woman aged 80 or over with acute or convalescent COVID-19. The CDR3 runs from the conserved cysteine through the conserved F or W. D genes are given only for firm matches. Part of the rows lack a size; the others show once, few, many or a class for expanded clones.

d_call,j_call,cdr3_length,clone_size,v_call,cdr3_aa,cdr3_nt
NA,TRBJ1-1,14,NA,TRBV5-5,CASSLRAANTEAFF,TGTGCCAGCAGCTTGCGTGCGGCTAACACTGAAGCTTTCTTT
TRBD2,TRBJ2-1,14,NA,TRBV6-4,CASSRGGGYNEQFF,TGTGCCAGCAGCCGCGGGGGAGGCTACAATGAGCAGTTCTTC
TRBD2,TRBJ2-3,15,NA,TRBV7-3,CATRLAGGNTDTQYF,TGTGCCACCCGACTAGCGGGGGGAAACACAGATACGCAGTATTTT
TRBD2,TRBJ2-7,15,few,TRBV27,CASSSEREGPYEQYF,TGTGCCAGCAGTTCCGAGCGGGAGGGCCCCTACGAGCAGTACTTC
TRBD2,TRBJ2-2,16,NA,TRBV10-3,CAISDLAGENTGELFF,TGTGCCATCAGTGACCTAGCGGGAGAGAACACCGGGGAGCTGTTTTTT
NA,TRBJ2-2,16,NA,TRBV6-2/TRBV6-3,CASSPLTSLNTGELFF,TGTGCCAGCAGTCCCCTGACTAGTCTGAACACCGGGGAGCTGTTTTTT
NA,TRBJ1-1,15,NA,TRBV25-1,CASSESSRLNTEAFF,TGTGCCAGCAGTGAATCATCGCGATTGAACACTGAAGCTTTCTTT
TRBD1,TRBJ1-1,15,NA,TRBV11-2,CASSLVGGGIAEAFF,TGTGCCAGCAGCTTAGTTGGAGGGGGCATAGCTGAAGCTTTCTTT
NA,TRBJ2-2,14,NA,TRBV6-2/TRBV6-3,CASSWTPNTGELFF,TGTGCCAGCAGCTGGACACCAAACACCGGGGAGCTGTTTTTT
NA,TRBJ2-1,12,NA,TRBV28,CASSPRTGRVFF,TGTGCCAGCAGCCCCAGGACAGGGAGGGTGTTCTTC
NA,TRBJ2-4,14,NA,TRBV24-1,CATIAGAGKNIQYF,TGTGCCACCATTGCGGGGGCGGGGAAAAACATTCAGTACTTC
TRBD1,TRBJ2-1,16,NA,TRBV6-6,CASSLGQVEVYNEQFF,TGTGCCAGCAGTCTGGGACAGGTTGAGGTATACAATGAGCAGTTCTTC
NA,TRBJ1-2,14,NA,TRBV6-2/TRBV6-3,CASSPLTGNYGYTF,TGTGCCAGCAGCCCTTTAACAGGCAACTATGGCTACACCTTC
NA,TRBJ1-4,19,NA,TRBV4-2,CASSQDMEGLRGTNEKLFF,TGTGCCAGCAGCCAAGATATGGAGGGTCTTCGGGGAACTAATGAAAAACTGTTTTTT
NA,TRBJ2-5,15,NA,TRBV10-3,CAIRTGQGGGETQYF,TGTGCCATCAGGACCGGACAGGGAGGGGGAGAGACCCAGTACTTC
NA,TRBJ2-1,18,NA,TRBV3-1/TRBV3-2,CASSQDGLGGLTYNEQFF,TGTGCCAGCAGCCAAGATGGTCTAGGCGGGTTAACCTACAATGAGCAGTTCTTC
TRBD2,TRBJ2-1,15,NA,TRBV5-4,CASSFGGGSYNEQFF,TGTGCCAGCAGCTTCGGGGGAGGGAGCTACAATGAGCAGTTCTTC
NA,TRBJ1-5,15,NA,TRBV2,CASRATGASNQPQHF,TGTGCCAGCAGGGCCACGGGAGCGAGCAATCAGCCCCAGCATTTT
NA,TRBJ1-2,16,NA,TRBV7-3,CASSLNQGVGGEGYTF,TGTGCCAGCAGCTTAAACCAGGGAGTAGGGGGAGAGGGCTACACCTTC
TRBD2,TRBJ2-1,14,NA,TRBV19,CASSIGTSRDEQFF,TGTGCCAGTAGTATAGGGACTAGCCGGGATGAGCAGTTCTTC
NA,TRBJ2-5,13,NA,TRBV7-2,CASSSLQWETQYF,TGTGCCAGCAGCTCCCTTCAGTGGGAGACCCAGTACTTC
NA,TRBJ2-7,14,NA,TRBV11-2,CASSLWESGDEQYF,TGTGCCAGCAGCTTATGGGAGAGTGGGGACGAGCAGTACTTC
NA,TRBJ2-5,14,NA,TRBV30,CAWSVGGSQETQYF,TGTGCCTGGAGTGTAGGAGGCAGCCAAGAGACCCAGTACTTC
NA,TRBJ2-3,12,once,TRBV28,CASSSVPETQYF,TGTGCCAGCAGTTCCGTACCGGAGACGCAGTATTTT
NA,TRBJ1-4,15,NA,TRBV5-1,CASSLAPTVSGKLFF,TGCGCCAGCAGCTTGGCCCCGACAGTTTCCGGAAAACTGTTTTTT